A single sample gave rise to the 9 T cell receptor beta chains below, sequenced in a study of blood T cell repertoires in COVID-19. The repertoire was sequenced with immunoSEQ multiplex PCR; TCRdb's copy has only in-frame clones and lacks some. The profile shows approximately 260,000 clones, roughly 82% of them singletons. Sequences were obtained from peripheral blood. Source of these receptors: a woman of 80 years or more with active or convalescent COVID-19.

The V and J genes are TRBV19 and TRBJ2-7, with 10 bases identical to TRBD2. Unmatched junction bases numbered 5, after V lost 10 bases and J lost 2 bases. Germline assignment: CDR1 LNHDA and CDR2 SQIVND (reference sequence). The CDR3 has 13 residues. Written as DNA, the CDR3 is TGTGCCACGAAGCGGGGGGGAACCTACGAGCAGTACTTC. Translated: CATKRGGTYEQYF.

The chain carries TRBV28 and TRBJ1-2; TRBD1 is a possible D gene (5 bases). The V and J ends lost 5 bases and 4 bases respectively, with 17 bases between them. Germline CDR1 is MDHEN and CDR2 is SYDVKM. The CDR3 spans 15 residues. The CDR3 DNA reads as TGTGCCAGCAGTCCGAGCCAGACAGAAGGCTATGGCTACACCTTC. Protein: CASSPSQTEGYGYTF.

The chain has TRBV6-4 and TRBJ1-1; unclear D gene. There are 13 residues in the CDR3. Trimming removed 5 bases at V and 0 bases at J, with 7 bases between. CDR1 and CDR2 from the germline V gene are MRHNA and SNTAGT. CDR3 sequence: CASSLTMNTEAFF. CDR3 bases: TGTGCCAGCAGTCTAACCATGAACACTGAAGCTTTCTTT.

The chain recombines TRBV10-2 with TRBJ2-3; perhaps TRBD2 as D (6 bases). The CDR3 runs to 14 residues. CDR1 and CDR2 from the germline V gene are WSHSY and SAAADI. Trimming removed 5 bases at V and 4 bases at J, with 13 bases between. The CDR3 spells CASSPTSMSDTQYF. The CDR3 DNA reads TGCGCCAGCAGTCCCACTAGCATGTCAGATACGCAGTATTTT.

The chain carries TRBV5-6 and TRBJ1-1; D remains unclear. The CDR3 extends over 13 amino acids. Trimming pared 6 bases from V and 5 bases from J, leaving 14 bases between. Germline V gives CDR1 SGHDT, CDR2 YYEEEE. CDR3 bases: TGTGCCAGCATCGGACTCCCGGGAACTGAAGCTTTCTTT. Translated: CASIGLPGTEAFF.

This rearrangement joins TRBV25-1 to TRBJ2-1; 11 bases agree with TRBD2. The CDR3 runs to 18 residues. Germline CDR1 reads MGHDK; CDR2 reads SYGVNS. The V and J ends lost 6 bases and 0 bases, in that order; junction bases with no gene match: 10. The DNA of the CDR3 is TGTGCCAGCAGCGGACTAGCGGGCCGAAAAAGCTCCTACAATGAGCAGTTCTTC. It translates to CASSGLAGRKSSYNEQFF.

The chain joins TRBV29-1 to TRBJ1-2; TRBD1 aligns across 7 bases. Germline V gene sequence: CDR1 SQVTM, CDR2 ANQGSEA. There are 14 residues in the CDR3. V was clipped by 4 bases and J by 1 base; unmatched bases: 6. CDR3 in amino acids: CSVASDRVNYGYTF. The CDR3, as DNA: TGCAGCGTTGCGAGTGACAGGGTTAACTATGGCTACACCTTC.

The chain combines TRBV30 with TRBJ1-5; no reliable D call. This CDR3 comprises 12 residues. CDR1 GTSNPN and CDR2 SVGIG come from the germline V gene (reference sequence). V was trimmed by 2 bases and J by 11 bases, leaving 13 bases between them. The CDR3 sequence is CAWSSSVLSQHF. CDR3 in DNA: TGTGCCTGGAGTTCGAGTGTGCTCTCCCAGCATTTT.

The V call is TRBV7-2, the J call TRBJ2-1; 10 bases fit TRBD2. Germline V gene lookup returns CDR1 SGHTA and CDR2 FQGNSA. There are 15 residues in the CDR3. J was trimmed by 4 bases and V by 4 bases; bases with no gene match: 4. The CDR3 DNA is TGTGCCAGCAGCTACACTAGCGGGATTTACAATGAGCAGTTCTTC. Translating gives CASSYTSGIYNEQFF.